This is a list of T cell receptor beta chains from one sample in a study of chemoradiotherapy in HPV16-positive cancers. Repertoires were generated with immunoSEQ multiplex PCR, while TCRdb's copy carries only in-frame clones and drops some. The sample carries about 5,800 clones, around 90% recorded once. The input for sequencing was blood, taken from a patient who underwent chemoradiotherapy. These receptors all come from a human donor with HPV-associated anogenital cancer. The CDR3 runs from the conserved cysteine through the conserved F or W. The D gene is left open where the match is weak. The size entry is marked missing in some rows and otherwise reads once, few, many or a size class.

CDR3aa	CDR3nt	d_gene	abundance	v_gene	j_gene	len
CASSYIGQNYGYTF	TGTGCCAGCAGTTATATTGGACAGAACTATGGCTACACCTTC	-	few	TRBV6-6	TRBJ1-2	14
CASSLVVLGLPLQETQYF	TGTGCCAGCAGCTTAGTCGTTTTGGGGCTACCTCTCCAAGAGACCCAGTACTTC	-	-	TRBV7-8	TRBJ2-5	18
CASSLRQGRQETQYF	TGTGCCAGTAGTCTTCGACAGGGGAGGCAAGAGACCCAGTACTTC	TRBD1	once	TRBV19	TRBJ2-5	15
CASSLSVGGQETQYF	TGCGCCAGCAGCTTGTCTGTGGGGGGCCAAGAGACCCAGTACTTC	-	-	TRBV5-1	TRBJ2-5	15
CASSFTPPIAGGYEQYF	TGTGCCAGCAGTTTTACGCCACCGATAGCGGGCGGGTACGAGCAGTACTTC	TRBD2	-	TRBV27	TRBJ2-7	17
CAWRVGSYNSPLHF	TGTGCCTGGAGAGTTGGCTCCTATAATTCACCCCTCCACTTT	-	-	TRBV30	TRBJ1-6	14
CASSLPDRGLDTQYF	TGTGCCAGCAGCTTACCCGACAGGGGATTAGATACGCAGTATTTT	TRBD1	-	TRBV28	TRBJ2-3	15
CASSFRDTEAFF	TGCGCCAGCAGCTTCAGAGACACTGAAGCTTTCTTT	-	-	TRBV5-1	TRBJ1-1	12
CASSPEGGIQETQYF	TGCGCCAGCAGCCCGGAGGGAGGGATCCAAGAGACCCAGTACTTC	TRBD2	-	TRBV5-1	TRBJ2-5	15
CASSQEWQGGGASYEQYF	TGCGCCAGCAGCCAAGAATGGCAGGGAGGGGGAGCCTCCTACGAGCAGTACTTC	-	-	TRBV4-3	TRBJ2-7	18
CASSIRGAYTEAFF	TGTGCCAGTAGTATCCGGGGGGCCTACACTGAAGCTTTCTTT	-	-	TRBV19	TRBJ1-1	14
CASRRDRVNGELFF	TGTGCCAGCAGACGAGACAGGGTGAACGGGGAGCTGTTTTTT	TRBD1	-	TRBV4-2	TRBJ2-2	14
CASSYDRWSNTEAFF	TGTGCCAGCAGTTACGACAGGTGGAGTAACACTGAAGCTTTCTTT	-	-	TRBV6-6	TRBJ1-1	15
CASSPLETEDYGYTF	TGTGCCAGCTCACCACTAGAAACAGAAGACTATGGCTACACCTTC	-	-	TRBV18	TRBJ1-2	15
CASSLAWSGETQYF	TGTGCCAGCAGCTTAGCGTGGAGCGGGGAGACCCAGTACTTC	-	-	TRBV7-8	TRBJ2-5	14
CASSVGLEGGLFF	TGTGCCAGCAGCGTAGGCCTGGAAGGCGGGCTGTTTTTT	-	-	TRBV9	TRBJ2-2	13
CATVDSGARNTGELFF	TGTGCCACCGTTGATAGCGGGGCTAGGAACACCGGGGAGCTGTTTTTT	TRBD2	once	TRBV15	TRBJ2-2	16
CASSLVAGGGYEQYF	TGCGCCAGCAGCTTGGTAGCGGGGGGCGGCTACGAGCAGTACTTC	TRBD2	-	TRBV5-1	TRBJ2-7	15
CAITRAGSTDTQYF	TGTGCCATCACTAGAGCGGGGAGCACAGATACGCAGTATTTT	TRBD2	-	TRBV10-3	TRBJ2-3	14
CASSDAGGAYNEQFF	TGTGCCAGCAGTGATGCGGGAGGGGCCTACAATGAGCAGTTCTTC	TRBD2	-	TRBV2	TRBJ2-1	15
CATPTGRPSGNTIYF	TGTGCCACCCCGACAGGGCGCCCCTCTGGAAACACCATATATTTT	TRBD1	-	TRBV6-5	TRBJ1-3	15
CASSPPSGGATGELFF	TGTGCCAGCTCACCACCGAGCGGGGGGGCCACCGGGGAGCTGTTTTTT	TRBD2	-	TRBV18	TRBJ2-2	16
CASSYRGQRDTQYF	TGTGCCAGCAGTTACAGGGGGCAACGGGATACGCAGTATTTT	TRBD1	-	TRBV6-5	TRBJ2-3	14
CASSLGTGVPASYEQYF	TGCGCCAGCAGCTTGGGGACAGGGGTCCCCGCCTCCTACGAGCAGTACTTC	TRBD1	-	TRBV5-1	TRBJ2-7	17
CASNRRGGEQYF	TGTGCCAGCAACAGGCGGGGGGGCGAGCAGTACTTC	TRBD2	-	TRBV28	TRBJ2-7	12
CSATGAHEQYF	TGCAGTGCGACGGGTGCCCACGAGCAGTACTTC	-	-	TRBV20-1	TRBJ2-7	11
CASSHLLSGGVDTQYF	TGTGCCAGCAGCCACTTACTGAGCGGGGGAGTAGATACGCAGTATTTT	TRBD2	-	TRBV4-2	TRBJ2-3	16
CASSWMGGQEQYF	TGTGCCAGCAGCTGGATGGGGGGCCAGGAGCAGTACTTC	-	-	TRBV5-5	TRBJ2-7	13
CASSLAGGGYTGELFF	TGCGCCAGCAGCTTGGCCGGGGGCGGGTACACCGGGGAGCTGTTTTTT	-	-	TRBV5-1	TRBJ2-2	16
CASTPPSSYEQYF	TGTGCCAGCACCCCACCCAGCTCCTACGAGCAGTACTTC	-	-	TRBV2	TRBJ2-7	13
CASSYQYEQYF	TGTGCCAGCAGTTACCAATACGAGCAGTACTTC	-	-	TRBV6-5	TRBJ2-7	11
CASSSGQSAYEQYF	TGCGCCAGCAGCTCGGGACAGTCTGCCTACGAGCAGTACTTC	TRBD1	few	TRBV5-1	TRBJ2-7	14
CATSRDRGPQETQYF	TGTGCCACCAGCAGAGATCGAGGGCCCCAAGAGACCCAGTACTTC	-	-	TRBV15	TRBJ2-5	15
CASSYVTGGKETQYF	TGTGCCAGCAGTTACGTTACTGGGGGCAAAGAGACCCAGTACTTC	-	-	TRBV6-5	TRBJ2-5	15
CASTGDSGANVLTF	TGTGCCAGCACAGGCGACTCTGGGGCCAACGTCCTGACTTTC	-	-	TRBV2	TRBJ2-6	14
CASSPGTGVLGYTF	TGTGCCAGCAGTCCCGGGACAGGGGTTCTTGGCTACACCTTC	TRBD1	-	TRBV27	TRBJ1-2	14
CALGASSTDTQYF	TGTGCCCTAGGGGCCTCTAGCACAGATACGCAGTATTTT	-	-	TRBV6-6	TRBJ2-3	13
CASSYADRGHPDTQYF	TGTGCCAGCAGTTACGCGGACAGGGGGCACCCAGATACGCAGTATTTT	TRBD1	-	TRBV6-5	TRBJ2-3	16
CASSLLEGYTF	TGTGCCAGCAGCTTACTTGAGGGCTACACCTTC	-	-	TRBV5-5	TRBJ1-2	11
CASSFGLTYSNQPQHF	TGTGCCAGCAGCTTTGGACTGACTTATAGCAATCAGCCCCAGCATTTT	-	-	TRBV7-2	TRBJ1-5	16
CASSSSELRVTNEKLFF	TGTGCCAGCAGCAGCAGCGAACTCAGGGTGACTAATGAAAAACTGTTTTTT	-	-	TRBV13	TRBJ1-4	17
CASSGGAGETQYF	TGTGCCAGCAGCGGCGGGGCGGGAGAGACCCAGTACTTC	-	few	TRBV27	TRBJ2-5	13
CATSGLGQGGETQYF	TGTGCCACCAGCGGTTTGGGACAGGGTGGGGAGACCCAGTACTTC	TRBD1	-	TRBV15	TRBJ2-5	15
CASSLSEIRGDTQYF	TGTGCCAGCAGCCTTAGCGAGATAAGGGGAGATACGCAGTATTTT	-	-	TRBV28	TRBJ2-3	15
CAISAGQSGYTF	TGTGCCATCAGTGCGGGACAGTCTGGCTACACCTTC	TRBD1	-	TRBV10-3	TRBJ1-2	12
CASSPSRDTSSYGYTF	TGTGCCAGCAGCCCTTCCCGGGACACAAGCTCGTATGGCTACACCTTC	-	-	TRBV2	TRBJ1-2	16
CAWSVGTGTEAFF	TGTGCCTGGAGTGTCGGGACAGGCACTGAAGCTTTCTTT	TRBD1	few	TRBV30	TRBJ1-1	13
CASSLAGTGNTIYF	TGTGCCAGCAGCTTAGCAGGGACTGGAAACACCATATATTTT	-	-	TRBV7-6	TRBJ1-3	14
CASSPGQQETQYF	TGCGCCAGCAGCCCAGGACAGCAAGAGACCCAGTACTTC	-	-	TRBV5-1	TRBJ2-5	13
CASSYSNTAVSYEQYF	TGTGCCAGCAGTTACTCGAACACTGCTGTCTCCTACGAGCAGTACTTC	-	-	TRBV6-6	TRBJ2-7	16
CASSYSGSDEQFF	TGTGCCAGCAGTTACTCGGGGAGCGATGAGCAGTTCTTC	-	-	TRBV6-5	TRBJ2-1	13
CASSPQGEGAGNTIYF	TGTGCCAGCTCACCGCAGGGTGAAGGTGCTGGAAACACCATATATTTT	-	-	TRBV18	TRBJ1-3	16
CASRRTGKANIQYF	TGTGCCAGCAGGAGGACAGGTAAAGCAAACATTCAGTACTTC	TRBD1	-	TRBV6-1	TRBJ2-4	14